This TCR beta chain was identified during a study of T cell responses to AZD1222 COVID-19 vaccine. Using immunoSEQ multiplex PCR, the repertoire was profiled, and TCRdb retains in-frame clones only, with some absent. The sample lists 100,000 to 150,000 clones, 90% occurring once. Germline trimming cut 3 bases from V and 2 bases from J; bases unmatched to any gene: 6. Germline V lookup: CDR1 SGHRS, CDR2 YFSETQ. The CDR3 has 16 residues. This receptor was identified in an adult in good health. The chain uses TRBV5-1 and TRBJ2-2; 8 bases fit TRBD2. The input for sequencing was peripheral blood, taken on day 0 of AZD1222 vaccination. The DNA of the CDR3 is TGCGCCAGCAGCTCCGGGACTAGGGACAACACCGGGGAGCTGTTTTTT. This codes for CASSSGTRDNTGELFF. Filled out from reference TRBV5-1 and TRBJ2-2, the complete variable domain reads KAGVTQTPRYLIKTRGQQVTLSCSPISGHRSVSWYQQTPGQGLQFLFEYFSETQRNKGNFPGRFSGRQFSNSRSEMNVSTLELGDSALYLCASSSGTRDNTGELFFGEGSRLTVL.